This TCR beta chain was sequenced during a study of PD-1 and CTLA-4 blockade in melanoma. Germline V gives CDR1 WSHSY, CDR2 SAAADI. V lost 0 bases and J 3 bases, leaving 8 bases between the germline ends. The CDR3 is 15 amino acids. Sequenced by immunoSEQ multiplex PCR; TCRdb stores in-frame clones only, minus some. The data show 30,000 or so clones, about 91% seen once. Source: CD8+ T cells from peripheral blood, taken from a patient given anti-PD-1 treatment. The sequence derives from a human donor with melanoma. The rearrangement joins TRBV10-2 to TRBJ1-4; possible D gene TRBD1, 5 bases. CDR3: CASSESRDPNEKLFF. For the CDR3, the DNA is TGCGCCAGCAGTGAGTCGAGGGACCCTAATGAAAAACTGTTTTTT.